This T cell receptor (beta chain) appears in the sequencing data of a study of identical twins (dated by TCRdb to the mid-2010s). Context from the whole study: TCR alpha and beta repertoires from monozygotic twins, unrelated adults of various ages and cord blood were deep-sequenced to test whether fetal clonotypes persist. To rule out contamination, replicate twin experiments were performed at different times with different library preparation protocols.

A word on this clonotype: This clone's antigen is unknown. No qualities accompany the bases; no much larger clone lies one base away.

Every donor in the study was a healthy Caucasian. The twin cohort consisted of three pairs of female monozygotic twins, all aged about 18 to 30 years. CD4+ and CD8+ T cell populations were isolated with positive isolation kits from Invitrogen. The method was 5' RACE. Sequencing was carried out with an Illumina HiSeq 2000. A universal primer binding site was added through template switching, and the final cDNA carried a unique molecular identifier so that TCR cDNA molecules could be counted accurately. Specific primers in the conserved constant-segment region were used to synthesize first-strand cDNA for TCR alpha and beta chains. To control for contamination, every cDNA library carried two barcodes: a SMART-Mk sample barcode plus Illumina barcodes. TruSeq adapter sequences, together with Illumina sample barcodes, were added in two successive PCR steps. TCR alpha and beta cDNA libraries were sequenced on the Illumina HiSeq platform with custom primers. The authors' pipeline ran thus. Unique molecular identifiers were extracted from raw reads with MiGEC, and CDR3 positions were determined with MiXCR. For each individual, recombination models were inferred using an EM algorithm with the repgenHMM and IGoR tools. Shared clonotypes were analyzed with the tcR package in R, and sharing was normalized by the product of cloneset sizes. Out-of-frame nonproductive sequences were analyzed to study raw recombination free of thymic and clonal selection effects. In TCRdb, the public reads were trimmed at Q25 with fastp and aligned with MiXCR, with productive beta chains retained. When rows share a CDR3 protein, they turn into one entry using the most common DNA and genes. These V and J calls rely on TCRdb rather than the paper's analysis. This sample has just over 450,000 distinct CDR3 sequences in its table, and more than 13% of those were observed once. The ten largest clones take up 0.5% to 0.65% of the sample.

A distance of 14 bases separates the germline ends of V and J, which lose 1 base and 3 bases respectively. Measured from the cysteine to the phenylalanine, the CDR3 is 16 residues long. Just CDR3 DNA is preserved here, 48 bases in frame from base 1. CDR1 MGHRA and CDR2 YSYEKL were looked up in the germline V gene. The study at large found these results: Because the same donors could not be followed over many years, conclusions were based on cross-sectional statistical analysis. Compared with coincidental sharing between unrelated individuals, an excess of low generation-probability sequences was observed among out-of-frame TCR alpha sequences shared between twins. In monozygotic twins, out-of-frame TCR alpha sharing was systematically underestimated by recombination models, although the models agreed with sharing between unrelated individuals. Excess twin sharing in beta out-of-frame sequences was weaker because fewer shared sequences lowered the signal-to-noise ratio. Zero-insertion analyses could be partly confounded by invariant T cells such as MAIT and iNKT, although diverse VJ usage argued against such confounding for most clonotypes. Abundant cord blood beta clonotypes carried fewer insertions; young adult naive repertoires showed a weaker similar trend, while memory repertoires showed none.

These data also featured in a second study, about yellow fever vaccine responses in identical twins. As the second paper documents: According to the authors, the vaccine-induced T cell response in identical twins seemed to be partly convergent and partly specific to each individual. Focusing on identical twins, the study followed the T cell clones that responded to the vaccine, and did so with precision.

The rearrangement combines TRBV4-1 with TRBJ2-3; the D gene is not confidently resolved. The origin of this receptor is a woman under 30 in good health. Material for sequencing was CD4+ T cells sorted from blood. The CDR3: CASSQVPGVLTDTQYF. The DNA is as follows: TGCGCCAGCAGCCAAGTCCCAGGAGTCCTAACAGATACGCAGTATTTT.